The clone carrying this T cell receptor (beta chain) was recorded a few times. The data stem from a study of T-cell reconstitution after alpha-beta-depleted transplantation in children. After removal of 2 bases from V and 3 bases from J, the junction contained 10 bases not matched to a gene. The length of the CDR3 is 17 residues. Germline CDR1 MGHRA, CDR2 YSYEKL. Preparation of the TCRbeta library used unique molecular identifiers. TCRdb reprocessed the PCR reads with MiXCR, giving one entry per CDR3 protein. The sample shows 330,000 or so distinct CDR3 sequences, approximately 10% of them seen only once.

The V and J genes are TRBV4-1 and TRBJ2-3; 8 nucleotides align to TRBD2. The receptor comes from a human donor who donated a stem cell graft to a child with acute lymphoblastic leukemia. The sample in question was PBMCs from the stem cell graft donor, obtained from the stem cell graft. This chain's CDR3 is CASSQKLSGISTDTQYF. CDR3 sequence (DNA): TGCGCCAGCAGCCAAAAACTTAGCGGGATCTCGACAGATACGCAGTATTTT.